This TCR beta chain was observed in a study of early T cells in non-severe SARS-CoV-2 infection. A few counts support this clonotype. Individual cDNA molecules received unique molecular identifiers during library preparation. MiXCR was run by TCRdb on the 5' RACE reads, yielding one entry per CDR3 protein. The data hold 35,000 to 50,000 distinct CDR3 sequences, with less than 30% observed a single time. Here the sequenced sample was whole blood, taken at baseline. This receptor was obtained from an adult who was a healthcare worker with PCR-confirmed SARS-CoV-2 infection or an uninfected control (not recorded which).

CDR3 nucleotide sequence: TGTGCCAGCTCTAATGTAGGGACCGACACTGAAGCTTTCTTT. It specifies CASSNVGTDTEAFF. The chain combines TRBV25-1 with TRBJ1-1; tentatively, D is TRBD1 (5 bases). Germline values: CDR1 MGHDK, CDR2 SYGVNS. V shed 8 bases and J shed 3 bases, with 16 bases lying between them. This CDR3 has 14 amino acids.